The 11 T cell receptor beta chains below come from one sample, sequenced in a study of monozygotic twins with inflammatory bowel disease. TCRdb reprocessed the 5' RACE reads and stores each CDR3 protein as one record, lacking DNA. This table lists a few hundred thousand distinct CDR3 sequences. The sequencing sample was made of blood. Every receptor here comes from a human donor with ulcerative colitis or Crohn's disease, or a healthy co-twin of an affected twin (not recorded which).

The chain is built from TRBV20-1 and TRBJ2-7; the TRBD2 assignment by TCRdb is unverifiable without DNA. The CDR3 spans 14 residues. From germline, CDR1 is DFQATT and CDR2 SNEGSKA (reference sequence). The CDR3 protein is CSARDNLAGVEQYF.

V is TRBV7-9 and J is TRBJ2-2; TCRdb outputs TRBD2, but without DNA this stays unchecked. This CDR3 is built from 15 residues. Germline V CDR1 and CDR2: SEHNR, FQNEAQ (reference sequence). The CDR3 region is CASTWGGGDTGELFF.

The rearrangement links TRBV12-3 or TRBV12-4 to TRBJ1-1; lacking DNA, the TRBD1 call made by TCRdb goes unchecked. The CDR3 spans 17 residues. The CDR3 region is CASSLSHDNLGGRVAFF.

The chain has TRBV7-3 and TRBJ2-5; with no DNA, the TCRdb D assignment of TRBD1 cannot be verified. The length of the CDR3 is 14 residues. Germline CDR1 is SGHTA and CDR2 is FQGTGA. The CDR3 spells CASSLSPASETQYF. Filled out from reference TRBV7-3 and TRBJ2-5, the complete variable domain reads GAGVSQTPSNKVTEKGKYVELRCDPISGHTALYWYRQSLGQGPEFLIYFQGTGAADDSGLPNDRFFAVRPEGSVSTLKIQRTERGDSAVYLCASSLSPASETQYFGPGTRLLVL.

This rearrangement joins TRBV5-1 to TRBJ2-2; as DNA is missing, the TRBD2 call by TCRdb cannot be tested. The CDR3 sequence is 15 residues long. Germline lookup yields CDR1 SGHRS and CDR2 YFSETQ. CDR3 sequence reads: CASSLAGRAVGELFF. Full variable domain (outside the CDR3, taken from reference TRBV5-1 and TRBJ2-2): KAGVTQTPRYLIKTRGQQVTLSCSPISGHRSVSWYQQTPGQGLQFLFEYFSETQRNKGNFPGRFSGRQFSNSRSEMNVSTLELGDSALYLCASSLAGRAVGELFFGEGSRLTVL.

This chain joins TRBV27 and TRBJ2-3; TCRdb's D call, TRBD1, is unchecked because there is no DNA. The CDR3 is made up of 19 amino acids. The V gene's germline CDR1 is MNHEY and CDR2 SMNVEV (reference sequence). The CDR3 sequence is CASRHRTGGTETSTDTQYF.

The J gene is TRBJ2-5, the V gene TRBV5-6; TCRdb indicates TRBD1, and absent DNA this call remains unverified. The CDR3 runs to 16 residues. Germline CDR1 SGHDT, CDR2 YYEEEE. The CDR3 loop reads CASSLLGQGPRETQYF. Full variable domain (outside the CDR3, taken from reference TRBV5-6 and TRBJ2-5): DAGVTQSPTHLIKTRGQQVTLRCSPKSGHDTVSWYQQALGQGPQFIFQYYEEEERQRGNFPDRFSGHQFPNYSSELNVNALLLGDSALYLCASSLLGQGPRETQYFGPGTRLLVL.

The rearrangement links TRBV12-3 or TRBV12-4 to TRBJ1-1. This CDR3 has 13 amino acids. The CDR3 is CASSESGPTEAFF.

CDR3 amino acids: CASSLFLSGKNIQYF. The chain couples TRBV12-3 or TRBV12-4 to TRBJ2-4. The CDR3 extends over 15 amino acids.

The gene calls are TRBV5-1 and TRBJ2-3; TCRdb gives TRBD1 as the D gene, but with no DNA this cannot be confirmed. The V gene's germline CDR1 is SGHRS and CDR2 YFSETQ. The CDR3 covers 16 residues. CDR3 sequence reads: CASSLGDTVPSDTQYF.

CDR3 sequence: CASSKTGDSPLHF. The chain joins TRBV12-3 or TRBV12-4 to TRBJ1-6; TCRdb's assignment of TRBD1 cannot be checked, as there is no DNA. The CDR3 is 13 amino acids.